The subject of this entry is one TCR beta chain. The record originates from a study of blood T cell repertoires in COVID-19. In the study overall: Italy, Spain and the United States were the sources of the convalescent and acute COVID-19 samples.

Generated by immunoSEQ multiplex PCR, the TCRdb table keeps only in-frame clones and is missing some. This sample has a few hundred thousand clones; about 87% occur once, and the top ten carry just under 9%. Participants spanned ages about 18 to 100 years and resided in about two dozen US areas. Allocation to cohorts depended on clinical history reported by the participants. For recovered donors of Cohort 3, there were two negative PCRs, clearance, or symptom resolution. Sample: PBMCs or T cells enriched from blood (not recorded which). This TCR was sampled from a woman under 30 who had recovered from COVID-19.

CDR3 protein: CASSLEGGEQYF. For the CDR3, the DNA is TGTGCCAGCAGCTTAGAAGGGGGCGAGCAGTACTTC. The J gene is TRBJ2-7, the V gene TRBV11-2, with TRBD1 as a possible D gene (6 bases). V was pared by 0 bases and J by 6 bases, with 6 bases between. Germline V gene data show CDR1 as SGHAT and CDR2 as FQNNGV. The CDR3 consists of 12 residues.